This entry is about one T cell receptor (beta chain). Profiling relied on immunoSEQ multiplex PCR, and the TCRdb table lists in-frame clones only, not all of them. Among about 53,000 clones, roughly 83% were seen once, and the ten largest hold 4.6%. The data derive from a study of OX40 agonist ivuxolimab in advanced cancers. Germline V CDR1 and CDR2: GTSNPN, SVGIG (reference sequence). The V end lost 3 bases, the J end lost 4 bases, and 16 bases lay between the germline ends. The CDR3 loop spans 15 amino acids. The sequence was collected from an adult with an advanced solid tumor such as melanoma, head and neck, liver or kidney cancer. The rearrangement uses TRBV30 and TRBJ2-1, with TRBD1 as a possible D gene (7 bases). The starting material was CD4+ or CD8+ T cells sorted from blood, obtained in a trial of the OX40 agonist ivuxolimab. The CDR3 nucleotides are TGTGCCTGGAGCGGGGGTCGGGACAGATACAATGAGCAGTTCTTC. Translating it yields CAWSGGRDRYNEQFF.